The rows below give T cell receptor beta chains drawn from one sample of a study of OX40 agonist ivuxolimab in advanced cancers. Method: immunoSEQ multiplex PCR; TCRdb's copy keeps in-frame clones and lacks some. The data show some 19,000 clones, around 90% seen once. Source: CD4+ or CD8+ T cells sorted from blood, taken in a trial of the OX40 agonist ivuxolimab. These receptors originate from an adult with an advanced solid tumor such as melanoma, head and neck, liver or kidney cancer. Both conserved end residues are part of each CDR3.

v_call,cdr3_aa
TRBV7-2,CASSVLAGAGTDTQYF
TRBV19,CASSIGATGVEQYF
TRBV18,CASSPGTASTDTQYF
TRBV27,CASSPRTGHGYTF
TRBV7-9,CASSPGLAGPARKQFF
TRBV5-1,CASSSDNEKLFF
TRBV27,CASSWDHTYEQYF
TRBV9,CASSVTSGRGPDTQYF
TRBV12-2,CASRLPPGLAGGTSTDTQYF
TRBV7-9,CASSSRDSWGGDQYF
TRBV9,CASSDRSDEKLFF
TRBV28,CASRTMNTEAFF
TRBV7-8,CASSVGAWDAFF
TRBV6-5,CACMRGLYNEQFF
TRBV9,CASSAGLLGTYEQYF
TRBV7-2,CASSPGPSSGNTIYF
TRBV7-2,CASSLAVWTGETQYF
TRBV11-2,CASRPGQSNTGELFF
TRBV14,CASSPGRYEQYF
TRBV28,CASSRTEISTDTQYF
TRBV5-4,CASRPGTSGTDTQYF
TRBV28,CASSNQKEAFF
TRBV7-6,CASSLRRGSYEQYF
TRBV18,CASSPGQGAVTQYF
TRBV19,CASSMGTGGHEQYF
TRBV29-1,CSVEEMEYGQETQYF
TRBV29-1,CSVVGQGHNYGYTF
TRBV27,CASSLGDGGPPNIQYF
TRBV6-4,CASSDSVGTGPKYF
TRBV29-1,CSAIGLGGGDTQYF
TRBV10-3,CAISPDPTGELFF
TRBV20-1,CSAPNREQYF
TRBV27,CASSLTSDYEQYF
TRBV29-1,CSVELASDLHEQYF
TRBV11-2,CASSPSAGRSNEQFF
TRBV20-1,CSARGYDEQYF
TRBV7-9,CASSLGEYSNQPQHF
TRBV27,CASSSPGTGVLEQYF
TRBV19,CASNWGEGNQPQHF
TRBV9,CASSANTETQYF
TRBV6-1,CASRDSTNYGYTF
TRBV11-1,CASSQRQSGYNEQFF
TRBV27,CASSYSGGQFF
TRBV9,CASSVEGGTNEKLFF
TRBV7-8,CASSLRAVPYEQYF
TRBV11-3,CASSPRLSGMGDEQFF
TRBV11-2,CASSFFPSPGLASYEQYF
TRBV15,CATSRVTVNTEAFF
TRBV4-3,CASSPSSTGPHYGYTF
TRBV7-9,CASSVYKQGAGGANVLTF
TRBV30,CAWGGQGTEQFF
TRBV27,CASSYQGAGEQYF
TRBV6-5,CASSSDRGGEKLFF
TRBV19,CASMGLRDPPEAFF